This paragraph reports one TCR beta chain. Its antigen is not known. Additional DNA sequences in this sample encode the identical CDR3. 60 Vbeta and 13 Jbeta primers were used in PCR. The protocol was immunoSEQ multiplex PCR, while the TCRdb copy is restricted to in-frame clones and leaves out a portion. This sample yields roughly 250,000 clones, of which almost 85% are seen a single time; about 2% belongs to the top ten. J was trimmed by 7 bases and V by 5 bases; bases with no gene match: 6. Germline assignment: CDR1 SGHAT and CDR2 FQNNGV. The CDR3 covers 16 residues. The sample comes from a study of cytomegalovirus exposure and HLA in healthy donors. Overall study: An earlier analysis found fewer than 140 million unique TCR beta sequences from 200 million or so T cells. Overall study findings and caveats: Common viral pathogens seemed, in a later analysis, to connect with several of the most significant clusters. Reportedly, HLA-A and HLA-B alleles of most subjects were accurately predicted from TCR beta. Earlier results showed most TCR beta V segments being productive about 87% or about 30% of the time.

This sequence originates from a woman aged 40 to 50 in good health and CMV-seropositive. The specimen was PBMCs. The genes are TRBV11-2 and TRBJ2-1, with 15 nucleotides matching TRBD2. CDR3 DNA sequence: TGTGCCAGCAGCCCCGCGGGACTAGCGGGAGGTAATGAGCAGTTCTTC. Its translation is CASSPAGLAGGNEQFF.